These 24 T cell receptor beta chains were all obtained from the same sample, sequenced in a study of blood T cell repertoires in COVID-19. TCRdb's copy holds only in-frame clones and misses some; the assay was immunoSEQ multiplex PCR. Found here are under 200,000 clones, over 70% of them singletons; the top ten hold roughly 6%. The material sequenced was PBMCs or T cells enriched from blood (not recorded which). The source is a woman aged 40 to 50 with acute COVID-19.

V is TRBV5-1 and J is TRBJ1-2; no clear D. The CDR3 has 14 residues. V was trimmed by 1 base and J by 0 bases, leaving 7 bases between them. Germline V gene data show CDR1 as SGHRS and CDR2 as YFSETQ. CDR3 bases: TGCGCCAGCAGCTTGAATCCAGCTAACTATGGCTACACCTTC. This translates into CASSLNPANYGYTF.

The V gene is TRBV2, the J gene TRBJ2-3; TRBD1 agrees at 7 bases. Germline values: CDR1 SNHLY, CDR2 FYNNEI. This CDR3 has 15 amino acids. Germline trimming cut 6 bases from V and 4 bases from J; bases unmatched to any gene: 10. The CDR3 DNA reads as TGTGCCAGCAGAGACAGGGCTTTGTTGGCAGATACGCAGTATTTT. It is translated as CASRDRALLADTQYF.

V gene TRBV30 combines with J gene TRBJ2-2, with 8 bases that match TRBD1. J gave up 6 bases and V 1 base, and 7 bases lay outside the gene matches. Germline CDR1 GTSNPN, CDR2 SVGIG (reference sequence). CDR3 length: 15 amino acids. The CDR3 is CAWSGTGTNSGELFF. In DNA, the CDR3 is TGTGCCTGGAGTGGGACAGGGACAAATTCCGGGGAGCTGTTTTTT. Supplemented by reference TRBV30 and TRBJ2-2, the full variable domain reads SQTIHQWPATLVQPVGSPLSLECTVEGTSNPNLYWYRQAAGRGLQLLFYSVGIGQISSEVPQNLSASRPQDRQFILSSKKLLLSDSGFYLCAWSGTGTNSGELFFGEGSRLTVL.

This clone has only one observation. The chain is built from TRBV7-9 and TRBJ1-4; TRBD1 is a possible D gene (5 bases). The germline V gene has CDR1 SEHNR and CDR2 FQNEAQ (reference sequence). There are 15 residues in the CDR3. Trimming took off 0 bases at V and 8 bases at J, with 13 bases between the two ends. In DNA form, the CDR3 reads TGTGCCAGCAGCTTAGCGCGGGGGAACGGCGAAAAACTGTTTTTT. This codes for CASSLARGNGEKLFF.

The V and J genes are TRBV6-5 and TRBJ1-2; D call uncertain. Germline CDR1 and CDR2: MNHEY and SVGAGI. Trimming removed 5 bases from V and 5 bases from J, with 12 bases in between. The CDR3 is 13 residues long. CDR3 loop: CASSPSQIYGYTF. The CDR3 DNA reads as TGTGCCAGCAGTCCCTCCCAGATATATGGCTACACCTTC.

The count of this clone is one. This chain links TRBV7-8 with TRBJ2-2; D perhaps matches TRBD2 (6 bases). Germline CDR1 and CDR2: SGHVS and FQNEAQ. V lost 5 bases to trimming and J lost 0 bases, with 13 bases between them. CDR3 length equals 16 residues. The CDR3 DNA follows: TGTGCCAGCAGCCCTCTTGGAGGGGCGAACACCGGGGAGCTGTTTTTT. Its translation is CASSPLGGANTGELFF.

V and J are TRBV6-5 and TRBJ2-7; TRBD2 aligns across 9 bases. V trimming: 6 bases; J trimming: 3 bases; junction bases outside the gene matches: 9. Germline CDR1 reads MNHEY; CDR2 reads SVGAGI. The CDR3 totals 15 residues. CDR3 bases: TGTGCCAGCAGGAGCGGGGGGACGGGGATCTACGAGCAGTACGTC. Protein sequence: CASRSGGTGIYEQYV.

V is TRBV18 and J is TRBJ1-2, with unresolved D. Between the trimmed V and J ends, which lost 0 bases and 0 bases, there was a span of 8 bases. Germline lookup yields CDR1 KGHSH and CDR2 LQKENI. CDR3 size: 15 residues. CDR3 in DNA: TGTGCCAGCTCACCACCCCCCAGTCCTAACTATGGCTACACCTTC. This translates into CASSPPPSPNYGYTF.

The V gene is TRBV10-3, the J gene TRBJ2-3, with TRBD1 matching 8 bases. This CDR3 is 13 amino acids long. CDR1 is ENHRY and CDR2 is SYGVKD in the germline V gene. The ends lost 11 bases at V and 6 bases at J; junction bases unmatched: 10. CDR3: CAATGTGEDTQYF. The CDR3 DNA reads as TGTGCCGCCACCGGGACAGGAGAGGATACGCAGTATTTT.

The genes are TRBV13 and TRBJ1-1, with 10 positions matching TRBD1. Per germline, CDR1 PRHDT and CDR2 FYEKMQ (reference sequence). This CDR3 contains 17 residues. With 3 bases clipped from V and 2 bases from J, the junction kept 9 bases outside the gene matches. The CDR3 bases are TGTGCCAGCAGCTTGTTAACAAGGACAGGGGGAAACACTGAAGCTTTCTTT. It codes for CASSLLTRTGGNTEAFF.

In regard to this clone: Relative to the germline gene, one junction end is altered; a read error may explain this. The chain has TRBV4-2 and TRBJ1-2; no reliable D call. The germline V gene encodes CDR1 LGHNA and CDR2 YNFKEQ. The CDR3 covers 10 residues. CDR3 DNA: TGTGCCAGCAGCCAAAACAGCCTTCATTTC. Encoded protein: CASSQNSLHF.

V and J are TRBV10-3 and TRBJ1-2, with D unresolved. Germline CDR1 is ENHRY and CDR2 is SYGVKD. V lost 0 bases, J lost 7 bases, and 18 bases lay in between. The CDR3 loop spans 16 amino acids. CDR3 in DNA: TGTGCCATCAGTGAGTCTTTTCGGGCGATCGGGAGTGGCTACACCTTC. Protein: CAISESFRAIGSGYTF.

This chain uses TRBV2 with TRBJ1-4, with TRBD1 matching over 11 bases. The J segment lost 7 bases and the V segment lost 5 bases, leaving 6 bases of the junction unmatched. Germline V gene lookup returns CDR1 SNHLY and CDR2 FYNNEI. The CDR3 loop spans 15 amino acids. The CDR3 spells CASSQGQGAFEKLFF. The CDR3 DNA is TGTGCCAGCAGTCAAGGACAGGGGGCGTTTGAAAAACTGTTTTTT. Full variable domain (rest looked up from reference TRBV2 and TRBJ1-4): EPEVTQTPSHQVTQMGQEVILRCVPISNHLYFYWYRQILGQKVEFLVSFYNNEISEKSEIFDDQFSVERPDGSNFTLKIRSTKLEDSAMYFCASSQGQGAFEKLFFGSGTQLSVL.

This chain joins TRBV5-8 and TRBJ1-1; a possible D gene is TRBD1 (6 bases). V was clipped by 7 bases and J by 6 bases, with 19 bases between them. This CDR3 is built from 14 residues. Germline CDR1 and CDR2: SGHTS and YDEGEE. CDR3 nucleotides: TGTGCCAGCGCCTTTTACCTGGACAGCTCTGAAGCTTTCTTT. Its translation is CASAFYLDSSEAFF.

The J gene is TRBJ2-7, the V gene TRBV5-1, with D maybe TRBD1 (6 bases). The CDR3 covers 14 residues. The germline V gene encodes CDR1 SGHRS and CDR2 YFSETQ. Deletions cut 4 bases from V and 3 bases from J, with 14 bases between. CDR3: CASSPSRDIYEQYF. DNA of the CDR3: TGCGCCAGCAGCCCCTCAAGGGACATCTACGAGCAGTACTTC.

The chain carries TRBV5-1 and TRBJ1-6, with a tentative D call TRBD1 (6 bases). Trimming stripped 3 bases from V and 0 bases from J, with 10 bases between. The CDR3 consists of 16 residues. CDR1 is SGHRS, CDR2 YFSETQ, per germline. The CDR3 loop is CASSYGQSSYNSPLHF. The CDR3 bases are TGCGCCAGCAGCTACGGACAGAGCTCCTATAATTCACCCCTCCACTTT.

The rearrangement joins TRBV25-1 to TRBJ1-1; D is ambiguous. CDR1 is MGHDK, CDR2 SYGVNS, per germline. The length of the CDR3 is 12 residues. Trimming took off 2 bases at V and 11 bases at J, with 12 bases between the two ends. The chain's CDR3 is CASSERSKEAFF. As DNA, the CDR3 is TGTGCCAGCAGTGAACGCTCCAAGGAGGCTTTCTTT. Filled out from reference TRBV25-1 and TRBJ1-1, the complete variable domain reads EADIYQTPRYLVIGTGKKITLECSQTMGHDKMYWYQQDPGMELHLIHYSYGVNSTEKGDLSSESTVSRIRTEHFPLTLESARPSHTSQYLCASSERSKEAFFGQGTRLTVV.

The CDR3 region is CASRDVGTSGRDANTGELFF. CDR3 in DNA: TGTGCCAGCAGGGACGTCGGGACTAGCGGGAGGGACGCGAACACCGGGGAGCTGTTTTTT. The chain carries TRBV2 and TRBJ2-2, with 16 bases fitting TRBD2. Losses at the gene ends were 6 bases for V and 0 bases for J; bases not matched to a gene: 10. Germline lookup yields CDR1 SNHLY and CDR2 FYNNEI. This CDR3 is built from 20 residues. Looking up the rest from reference TRBV2 and TRBJ2-2 gives the full variable domain: EPEVTQTPSHQVTQMGQEVILRCVPISNHLYFYWYRQILGQKVEFLVSFYNNEISEKSEIFDDQFSVERPDGSNFTLKIRSTKLEDSAMYFCASRDVGTSGRDANTGELFFGEGSRLTVL.

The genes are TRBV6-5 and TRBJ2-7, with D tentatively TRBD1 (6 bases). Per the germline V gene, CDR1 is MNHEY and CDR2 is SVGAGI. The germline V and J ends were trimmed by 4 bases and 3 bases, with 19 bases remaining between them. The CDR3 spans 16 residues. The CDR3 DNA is TGTGCCAGCAGTTCCCCATCCGAGGGCAGGGGCTACGAGCAGTACTTC. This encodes CASSSPSEGRGYEQYF.

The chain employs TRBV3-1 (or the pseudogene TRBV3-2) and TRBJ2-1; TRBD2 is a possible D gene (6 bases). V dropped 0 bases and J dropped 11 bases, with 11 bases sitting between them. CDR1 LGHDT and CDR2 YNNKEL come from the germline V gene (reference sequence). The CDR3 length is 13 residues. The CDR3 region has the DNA TGTGCCAGCAGCCAAGATCTACTAGCCCAGCAGTTCTTC. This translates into CASSQDLLAQQFF.

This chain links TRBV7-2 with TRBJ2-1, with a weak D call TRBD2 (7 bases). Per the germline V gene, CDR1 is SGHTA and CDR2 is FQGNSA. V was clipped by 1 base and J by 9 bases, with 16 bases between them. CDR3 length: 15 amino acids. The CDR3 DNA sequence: TGTGCCAGCAGCTTAGTCTATGGGGGGGCCAGTGAGCAGTTCTTC. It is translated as CASSLVYGGASEQFF. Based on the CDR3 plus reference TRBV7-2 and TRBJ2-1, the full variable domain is GAGVSQSPSNKVTEKGKDVELRCDPISGHTALYWYRQSLGQGLEFLIYFQGNSAPDKSGLPSDRFSAERTGGSVSTLTIQRTQQEDSAVYLCASSLVYGGASEQFFGPGTRLTVL.

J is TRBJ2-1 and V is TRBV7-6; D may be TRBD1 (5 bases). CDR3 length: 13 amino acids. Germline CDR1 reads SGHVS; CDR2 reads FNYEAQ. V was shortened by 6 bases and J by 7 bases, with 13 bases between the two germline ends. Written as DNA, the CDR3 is TGTGCCAGCAGGGCGCAGGGTTCGAATGAGCAGTTCTTC. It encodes CASRAQGSNEQFF.

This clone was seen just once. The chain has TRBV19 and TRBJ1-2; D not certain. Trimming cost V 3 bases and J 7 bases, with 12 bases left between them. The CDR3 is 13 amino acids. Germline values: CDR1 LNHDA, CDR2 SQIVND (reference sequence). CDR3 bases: TGTGCCAGTAGTATCAACCGGGATAGTGGCTACACCTTC. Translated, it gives CASSINRDSGYTF.

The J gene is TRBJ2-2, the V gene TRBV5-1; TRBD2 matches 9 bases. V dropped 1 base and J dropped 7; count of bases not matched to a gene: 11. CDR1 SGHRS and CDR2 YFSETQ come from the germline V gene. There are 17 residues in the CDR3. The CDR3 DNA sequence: TGCGCCAGCAGCTTGAGGAGTAGCGGGAGCGCGAGCGGGGAGCTGTTTTTT. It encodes CASSLRSSGSASGELFF.